The 2 T cell receptor beta chains presented below share a single source sample, sequenced in a study of identical twins (TCRdb year 2016). Receptor libraries were prepared by 5' RACE. TCRdb names Illumina HiSeq 2000 as the instrument used. TCRdb passed the public sequencing reads through fastp at Q25 and MiXCR, retaining productive beta sequences. Rows with one shared CDR3 protein collapse into an entry with the most common genes and DNA. The sample has 690,000 or so distinct CDR3 sequences on record, 8.5% to 9% of them singletons. The ten top clones hold approximately 0.89% of the sample. The same data also went into a second study, on yellow fever vaccine responses in identical twins.

The sample consisted of PBMCs. The receptors stem from a woman aged 18-29 years in good health.

The chain carries TRBV6-5 and TRBJ2-7; perhaps TRBD1 as D (5 bases). The CDR3 is 13 residues long. CDR1 is MNHEY, CDR2 SVGAGI, per germline. V gave up 2 bases and J gave up 0 bases, with 5 bases separating them. CDR3 residues: CASSYDSSYEQYF. DNA for the CDR3: TGTGCCAGCAGTTACGACAGCTCCTACGAGCAGTACTTC.

For this clonotype: Because it lacks the conserved phenylalanine or tryptophan at the end, this CDR3 is likely a read error. The V call is TRBV2, the J call TRBJ2-7; TRBD2 is a possible D gene (5 bases). Germline V gene sequence: CDR1 SNHLY, CDR2 FYNNEI. The CDR3 totals 15 residues. V was cut by 5 bases and J by 2 bases, with 16 bases left in between. Here the CDR3 DNA reads TGTGCCAGCAGTTTCGGACGAATACTAGCCTACGAGCAGTACTCC. This translates into CASSFGRILAYEQYS.